The clone carrying this T cell receptor (beta chain) was found many times. Germline V CDR1 and CDR2: MDHEN, SYDVKM. After removal of 5 bases from V and 2 bases from J, the junction contained 4 bases not matched to a gene. CDR3 size: 14 residues. From RNA transcripts, TCR beta CDR3 regions were amplified. TCR CDR3 regions were first amplified by RT-PCR with HTBI primers. MiXCR, applied by TCRdb to the multiplex PCR reads, yields one record per CDR3 protein. The repertoire includes hundreds of thousands of distinct CDR3 sequences, roughly 14% of them detected once, and about 4% sits in the top ten. This record belongs to a study of T cells in Graves' hyperthyroidism and ophthalmopathy.

The chain is built from TRBV28 and TRBJ2-7, with 9 bases that match TRBD1. The specimen sequenced was blood. This sequence was found in a woman in her thirties or forties with Graves' ophthalmopathy. The CDR3 sequence is CASSNRDRAYEQYF. The CDR3 DNA reads as TGTGCCAGCAGTAATCGGGACAGGGCCTACGAGCAGTACTTC.